This T cell receptor beta chain is drawn from a study of graft-versus-host responses after intestinal transplantation. Germline loops: CDR1 MDHEN, CDR2 SYDVKM. With V trimmed by 4 bases and J by 2 bases, 6 bases remained unmatched. The CDR3 spans 15 residues. Data came from immunoSEQ multiplex PCR; TCRdb stores just in-frame clones and leaves some out. The sample gives about 39,000 clones, just over 90% of which show up once; 3.6% is in the top ten. This clone came up once. This clonotype originated in a human patient who received an intestinal transplant, so some T cells may come from the graft donor. The source material was PBMCs, sampled almost 750 days after intestinal transplantation. V usage is TRBV28 and J usage is TRBJ2-7, with TRBD1 identical over 9 bases. The CDR3 region is CASSSQGANTYEQYF. DNA of the CDR3: TGTGCCAGCAGTTCACAGGGGGCAAACACCTACGAGCAGTACTTC.